This T cell receptor beta chain is drawn from a study of tumor-infiltrating lymphocytes in primary liver carcinoma listed by TCRdb under 2017. Looking at the study overall: Of the five patients (three men and two women, aged 30 to 69 years), four had hepatocellular carcinoma and one had combined HCC and intrahepatic cholangiocarcinoma. For each liver tumor, the study sampled five regions along with adjacent normal tissue and blood, and applied TCRbeta repertoire sequencing, expression microarrays and whole-exome sequencing. Samples yielded roughly 3.65 to 7.13 million productive TCRbeta reads; read depth did not differ significantly between tissue types. The tumors of the five patients were staged as T1-T3 N0M0, with maximum diameters ranging from about 4 to 11 cm. High reproducibility was observed for the technical replicate repertoires, with mean shared-clone rates roughly 0.89 and correlation coefficients above 0.95. A total of about 35 specimens from 5 patients, comprising 25 or so tumor regions, 5 adjacent noncancerous liver tissues and 5 peripheral blood samples, were covered by TCRbeta repertoire sequencing. Broader findings and caveats from the paper: Because sequencing covered only the TCR beta chain and unpaired alpha chains were not captured, true repertoire diversity is likely underestimated. Pairs of tumor regions showed greater repertoire overlap (mean roughly 35%) than tumor-adjacent pairs (roughly 17%) or tumor-blood pairs (roughly 15%), which is consistent with antigen-driven expansion. With just a handful of patients in the study, the authors point out that the findings should be validated in a larger study. Bulk unsorted samples precluded comparing CD4+ and CD8+ T cell repertoires. The top 250 clones accounted for a significantly greater share of the repertoire in tumors than in blood (p = 0.039).

This clonotype occurred once. What this receptor recognizes is not known. The record has no base qualities; no much larger clone is one base away. One read provides weak support. Starting from about 500 ng total RNA, TCRbeta-specific cDNA was produced by reverse transcription with a constant-region primer and ProtoScript II reverse transcriptase. The TCRbeta libraries were prepared through three rounds of nested multiplex PCR following a slightly modified ARM-PCR procedure. Each of the first two PCR rounds ran for about 10 cycles using multiplex TRBV1-TRBV30 forward primers together with a Cbeta reverse primer. Sample barcodes and Illumina adapters were added in a final 25-cycle PCR using Deep VentR polymerase. Amplicons of 200-500 bp were gel-purified with a QIAquick gel extraction kit before sequencing. An Illumina HiSeq 2500 was used to sequence the TCRbeta amplicons, generating 250-bp paired-end reads. As for the authors' bioinformatics: Trimmomatic v0.33 was used to quality-trim the reads, and FLASH v1.2.11 was used to merge paired reads so that full CDR3 sequences could be recovered. MiGEC v1.2.1b assigned V, D and J germline segments to the rearranged TCRbeta sequences. VDJtools v1.0.0 computed clonotype statistics and Shannon-Wiener diversity indices. Except for diversity analysis, only each sample's 250 most abundant clonotypes were used in subsequent analyses to reduce sampling bias. TCRdb reanalyzed the raw reads on its own, using fastp at Q25 for trimming and MiXCR for clone calling, and kept in-frame beta chains. Each CDR3 protein appears once, grouped with its most common genes and DNA. TCRdb, not the authors, supplied the V and J calls. This sample is represented by tens of thousands of distinct CDR3 sequences; roughly 75% of them were singletons. Jointly, the top ten make up around 40% of the sample.

Including cysteine and phenylalanine, the CDR3 has 14 amino acids. Solely the CDR3 DNA is kept, with 42 bases framed from the first base. Per the germline V gene, SGHDN is the CDR1 and FVKESK is the CDR2. V lost 4 bases and J lost 8 bases; the stretch between them is 16 bases long. Without any cell sorting, total RNA and DNA were co-extracted from about 20-30 mg of bulk tissue using the AllPrep DNA/RNA mini kit. Four to six patients with histopathologically diagnosed primary liver carcinoma underwent surgical resection in China between November 2015 and March 2016. Chronic HBV infection was present in the patients, and the patients were treatment-naive at sampling. Each fresh piece of tumor and adjacent tissue was cut in two, with one half stored in RNAlater at -80 degrees C and the other half sent for histology.

This receptor was obtained from a woman between 25 and 40 years old with primary liver carcinoma and hepatitis B virus infection. The receptor chain draws on TRBV14 and TRBJ2-3; the D segment cannot be called with confidence. Input material: tumor-adjacent normal liver tissue. This receptor carries the CDR3 CASSPTSRIVTQYF. In nucleotides, the sequence is TGTGCCAGCAGCCCAACCTCGAGGATCGTTACGCAGTATTTT.